What follows describes a single T cell receptor (beta chain). The count of this clone is one. Its antigen is still unknown. No base-level quality is on record; no much larger clone is a single base apart. TCRbeta CDR3 regions were amplified from genomic DNA by means of the immunoSEQ Assay, a bias-controlled multiplex PCR. Concerning the study's data processing: The number of nucleated cells in each sample was estimated by amplification of reference gene primers within the assay. To quantify the absolute abundance of each unique TCRbeta CDR3 rearrangement, sequence reads were collapsed and filtered. For each sample, productive Simpson clonality was calculated as the square root of Simpson's diversity index over productive rearrangements. This immuneACCESS table, as held by TCRdb, lists in-frame sequences with V and J called but not all clones. Of the missing ones, under half trace to an unresolved V gene in checked studies; the others have no known cause. V and J calls and clone size are those listed in that table; D and trimming were worked out from the DNA. The sample table records about 54,000 clones; about four fifths of these occur just once. The ten largest clonotypes hold around 5.3% of the sample.

The collaborating institutions used their own protocols to collect whole blood in K2EDTA tubes. Collaborator samples were shipped for TCRbeta analysis as frozen whole blood, isolated PBMCs, or DNA extracted from either sample type. V has 10 bases trimmed and J has 0 bases trimmed; junction bases matching no gene number 6. CDR1 SNHLY and CDR2 FYNNEI were looked up in the germline V gene. The CDR3 numbers 15 residues from cysteine through phenylalanine. Only CDR3 DNA remains: 45 bases, in frame from the first base. The entry originates in a study of blood T cell repertoires in COVID-19 (TCRdb year 2020). Context from the whole study: Samples from collaborators originated in the United States, Italy and Spain and spanned both the acute and convalescent phases of COVID-19. The material from the prospective study consisted of cDNA or gDNA derived from T cells, B-cell-depleted T cells, or PBMCs. Deeply sampled blood TCRbeta repertoires from subjects exposed to, actively infected with, or recovered from COVID-19 were included in the dataset. A freely available public database, intended as a resource for researchers studying the immune response to SARS-CoV-2, is where the repertoires were released. The samples were drawn from the first 160 participants of the ongoing ImmuneRACE study and from 1,254 subjects provided by 6 global collaborators. Nearly every sample came with metadata listing a de-identified subject ID, COVID-19 status, age in years and sex. Where HLA class I and class II types were available, the types were taken from metadata supplied by the sample provider, not from assay-based typing.

General study outcomes and caveats: How much clinical and demographic metadata was included differed by source and by participant, and the metadata was provided uncurated.

This chain is built from TRBV2 and TRBJ2-5; 12 bases in between match TRBD2. The sequencing input was peripheral blood. This receptor was taken from a woman in her fifties or sixties with acute or convalescent COVID-19. CDR3 region: CAMRTSGAYQETQYF. The sequence in DNA is TGTGCCATGAGGACTAGCGGGGCTTACCAAGAGACCCAGTACTTC. With the rest looked up from the reference TRBV2 and TRBJ2-5 genes rather than sequenced, the full variable domain is EPEVTQTPSHQVTQMGQEVILRCVPISNHLYFYWYRQILGQKVEFLVSFYNNEISEKSEIFDDQFSVERPDGSNFTLKIRSTKLEDSAMYFCAMRTSGAYQETQYFGPGTRLLVL.